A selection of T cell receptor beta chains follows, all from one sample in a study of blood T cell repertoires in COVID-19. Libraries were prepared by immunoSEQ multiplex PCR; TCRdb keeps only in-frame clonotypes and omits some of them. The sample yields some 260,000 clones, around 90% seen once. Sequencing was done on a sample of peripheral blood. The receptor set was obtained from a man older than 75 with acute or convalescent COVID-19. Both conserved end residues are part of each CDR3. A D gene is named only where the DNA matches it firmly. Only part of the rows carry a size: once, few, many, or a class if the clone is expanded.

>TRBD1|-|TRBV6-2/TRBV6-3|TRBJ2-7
CASSLGGTGNHEQYF
TGTGCCAGCAGCCTTGGAGGGACAGGGAACCACGAGCAGTACTTC
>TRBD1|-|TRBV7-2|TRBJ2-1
CASSLISRGPYNEQFF
TGTGCCAGCAGCTTAATTTCTAGGGGGCCCTACAATGAGCAGTTCTTC
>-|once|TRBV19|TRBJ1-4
CASSIHNEKLFF
TGTGCCAGTAGTATCCATAATGAAAAACTGTTTTTT
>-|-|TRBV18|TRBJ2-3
CASSRVTVYGSTTDTQYF
TGTGCCAGCTCACGGGTGACGGTTTACGGGAGTACCACAGATACGCAGTATTTT
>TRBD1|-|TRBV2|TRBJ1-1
CASMGQLNTEAFF
TGTGCCAGCATGGGACAGTTGAACACTGAAGCTTTCTTT
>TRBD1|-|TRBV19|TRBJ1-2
CASSITGTGVGYTF
TGTGCCAGTAGTATAACCGGGACAGGGGTTGGCTACACCTTC
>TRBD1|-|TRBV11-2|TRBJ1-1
CASSTDRDSEAFF
TGTGCCAGCAGTACCGACAGGGACAGTGAAGCTTTCTTT
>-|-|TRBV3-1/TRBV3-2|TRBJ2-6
CASGGASGANVLTF
TGTGCCAGCGGCGGAGCCTCTGGGGCCAACGTCCTGACTTTC
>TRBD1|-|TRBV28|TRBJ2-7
CASSLPHRTGAYEQYF
TGTGCCAGCAGTTTACCCCATCGGACAGGGGCCTACGAGCAGTACTTC
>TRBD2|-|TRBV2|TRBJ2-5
CATQLAGVSETQYF
TGTGCCACCCAACTAGCGGGAGTATCAGAGACCCAGTACTTC
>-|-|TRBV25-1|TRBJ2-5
CASSDAGKETQYF
TGTGCCAGCAGTGATGCAGGGAAGGAGACCCAGTACTTC
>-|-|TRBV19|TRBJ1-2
CASSMGDIYGYTF
TGTGCCAGTAGTATGGGGGACATCTATGGCTACACCTTC
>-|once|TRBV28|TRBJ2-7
CASRQDYSYEQYF
TGTGCCAGCAGACAGGACTACTCCTACGAGCAGTACTTC
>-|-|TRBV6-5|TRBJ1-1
CASTLDRNTEAFF
TGTGCCAGCACCTTGGACAGGAACACTGAAGCTTTCTTT
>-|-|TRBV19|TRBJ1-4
CASSGTSATNEKLFF
TGTGCCAGTAGTGGAACTAGTGCAACTAATGAAAAACTGTTTTTT
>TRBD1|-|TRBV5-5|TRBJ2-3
CASSLTRQGTDTQYF
TGTGCCAGCAGCCTTACTCGACAGGGAACAGATACGCAGTATTTT
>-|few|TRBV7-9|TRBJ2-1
CASSLSLAGNEQFF
TGTGCCAGCAGCTTAAGCCTAGCTGGCAATGAGCAGTTCTTC